These T cell receptor beta chains were read from a single sample in a study of a mutant IDH1 vaccine in newly diagnosed glioma. Some clones are missing from TCRdb's copy, which holds only in-frame ones; the method was immunoSEQ multiplex PCR. Here the sample spans roughly 28,000 clones, more than 65% being singletons. These TCRs' antigens remain unknown. The specimen comprised PBMCs, sampled from a glioma patient whose treatment included an IDH1 peptide vaccine. The source of these receptors is a man in his forties with glioma. Some clones in this sample may be carry-over from other donors' samples. Each CDR3 is given without its conserved first and last residue. The order of the fields is J gene, V gene, CDR3 protein.

j_call: TRBJ1-1
v_call: TRBV19
cdr3_aa: ASSIKRRLILAEAF

j_call: TRBJ1-2
v_call: TRBV9
cdr3_aa: ASSAGAGFNYGYT

j_call: TRBJ2-7
v_call: TRBV7-6
cdr3_aa: ASSPLTGTYEQY

j_call: TRBJ2-2
v_call: TRBV9
cdr3_aa: ASSVGQYNTGELF

j_call: TRBJ1-1
v_call: TRBV6-6
cdr3_aa: ASSYSRQNTEAF

j_call: TRBJ1-2
v_call: TRBV13
cdr3_aa: ASSFPGQGNGYT

j_call: TRBJ1-4
v_call: TRBV4-3
cdr3_aa: ASSQLLGGSKKLF

j_call: TRBJ2-7
v_call: TRBV5-1
cdr3_aa: ASSLVGNSYEQY

j_call: TRBJ2-1
v_call: TRBV9
cdr3_aa: ASSVSGGQWSSYNEQF

j_call: TRBJ2-6
v_call: TRBV5-1
cdr3_aa: ASSSGSSGANVLT

j_call: TRBJ1-6
v_call: TRBV7-9
cdr3_aa: ASRGGPTGTPWNSPLH

j_call: TRBJ2-5
v_call: TRBV7-9
cdr3_aa: ASSSVLLPSQETQY

j_call: TRBJ2-3
v_call: TRBV2
cdr3_aa: ASIQRGFTDTQY

j_call: TRBJ2-5
v_call: TRBV28
cdr3_aa: ASSSPGAEETQY

j_call: TRBJ2-7
v_call: TRBV29-1
cdr3_aa: SVEDQARDRDIGEQY

j_call: TRBJ2-7
v_call: TRBV6-5
cdr3_aa: ASSYGRLSSYEQY

j_call: TRBJ1-4
v_call: TRBV12-1
cdr3_aa: ANLGTEGEGDTATNEKLF

j_call: TRBJ1-1
v_call: TRBV13
cdr3_aa: ASSFFGARGKNTEAF

j_call: TRBJ1-2
v_call: TRBV19
cdr3_aa: ASTDRGVYGYT

j_call: TRBJ2-7
v_call: TRBV5-5
cdr3_aa: ASSLSPRQAYEQY

j_call: TRBJ1-3
v_call: TRBV19
cdr3_aa: ASTERSSGNTIY

j_call: TRBJ1-2
v_call: TRBV10-3
cdr3_aa: AITLGQGRDYGYT

j_call: TRBJ2-3
v_call: TRBV6-5
cdr3_aa: ASSYSSGGGPDTQY

j_call: TRBJ1-1
v_call: TRBV10-1
cdr3_aa: ASRGQGKAEAF

j_call: TRBJ1-5
v_call: TRBV15
cdr3_aa: ATSRDLVVRNQPQH

j_call: TRBJ1-6
v_call: TRBV10-3
cdr3_aa: AIRIGSGANSPLH

j_call: TRBJ1-6
v_call: TRBV5-1
cdr3_aa: ASSLGTGTGGSPLH

j_call: TRBJ1-3
v_call: TRBV28
cdr3_aa: ASSLRLSDTIY

j_call: TRBJ2-7
v_call: TRBV6-5
cdr3_aa: ASTGPGGRSYEQY

j_call: TRBJ2-7
v_call: TRBV4-3
cdr3_aa: ASSQSVGSGDYEQY

j_call: TRBJ1-5
v_call: TRBV19
cdr3_aa: ASSIMAANQPQH

j_call: TRBJ2-7
v_call: TRBV6-5
cdr3_aa: ASTFTGGGSYEQY

j_call: TRBJ2-3
v_call: TRBV5-1
cdr3_aa: ASSAGDDTDTQY

j_call: TRBJ1-4
v_call: TRBV7-6
cdr3_aa: ASSTRTGHTVTNEKLF

j_call: TRBJ2-7
v_call: TRBV2
cdr3_aa: ASCAGTAYEQY

j_call: TRBJ1-1
v_call: TRBV4-3
cdr3_aa: ASSQDRARPEAF

j_call: TRBJ2-3
v_call: TRBV5-1
cdr3_aa: ASSTSTDTQY

j_call: TRBJ1-1
v_call: TRBV2
cdr3_aa: ASRRNTEAF

j_call: TRBJ2-2
v_call: TRBV5-1
cdr3_aa: ASSLILHTAGELF

j_call: TRBJ1-6
v_call: TRBV5-1
cdr3_aa: ASRGGSSYNSPLH

j_call: TRBJ2-3
v_call: TRBV29-1
cdr3_aa: SVAGTSGGRGDTQY

j_call: TRBJ1-1
v_call: TRBV7-3
cdr3_aa: ASSLNRNTEAF

j_call: TRBJ2-5
v_call: TRBV6-1
cdr3_aa: ASSEASGGQETQY

j_call: TRBJ1-1
v_call: TRBV14
cdr3_aa: ASSQVWGSSEAF

j_call: TRBJ1-3
v_call: TRBV30
cdr3_aa: AWSVSGTGNTIY

j_call: TRBJ2-7
v_call: TRBV5-1
cdr3_aa: ASSLALFDEQY

j_call: TRBJ1-1
v_call: TRBV7-9
cdr3_aa: ASRPLQGAREAF

j_call: TRBJ2-1
v_call: TRBV13
cdr3_aa: ASSGGGPLNNEQF